Each of the 9 T cell receptor beta chains below was sequenced from the same sample in a study of patients and donors after allogeneic stem cell transplantation (dated by TCRdb to 2020 to 2022). Library creation used RT-PCR. Reads for this sample came from a NextSeq 550. Using fastp at Q25 and MiXCR, TCRdb reprocessed the public reads and kept productive beta chains. Each entry merges the rows of one CDR3 protein and shows their most common DNA and genes. This sample holds about a million distinct CDR3 sequences; under 20% were observed only once. Of the sample, around 6% is held by the ten largest clones. The sequencing input was blood, either unsorted or a sorted T cell fraction (not recorded which). These receptors originate from a human donor who was either an allogeneic HSCT recipient or a stem cell or donor lymphocyte infusion donor (not recorded which). It is not recorded whose cells these are; they may come from a transplant donor.

The rearrangement links TRBV12-3 or TRBV12-4 to TRBJ1-6; D gene unclear. V lost 8 bases, J lost 9 bases, and 14 bases lay in between. The CDR3 totals 13 residues. The CDR3 sequence: CASPSRMSSPLHF. The CDR3 nucleotides read TGTGCCAGCCCATCCAGGATGAGTTCACCCCTCCACTTT.

The V and J genes are TRBV7-2 and TRBJ2-7, with no clear D. The CDR3 contains 15 residues. The germline V gene has CDR1 SGHTA and CDR2 FQGNSA. With 2 bases removed from V and 3 bases from J, the gap between germline ends came to 14 bases. CDR3: CASSLSDSPGYEQYF. DNA for the CDR3: TGTGCCAGCAGCTTAAGTGACTCCCCGGGCTACGAGCAGTACTTC.

This chain links TRBV6-5 with TRBJ1-2; D ambiguous. This CDR3 comprises 11 residues. V lost 9 bases, J lost 8 bases, and 13 bases lay in between. Germline V lookup: CDR1 MNHEY, CDR2 SVGAGI. The CDR3 nucleotides are TGTGCCAGGCACGGAGGTTGCGGCTACACCTTC. It encodes CARHGGCGYTF.

To note about this clonotype: A much bigger clone sits one base away, suggesting this may be a read error. The chain couples TRBV27 to TRBJ2-7; TRBD2 agrees at 13 bases. This CDR3 has 14 residues. V dropped 3 bases and J dropped 5; count of bases not matched to a gene: 1. Germline V gene data show CDR1 as MNHEY and CDR2 as SMNVEV (reference sequence). The CDR3 here is CASSFGTSGDEQYF. DNA for the CDR3: TGTGCCAGCAGTTTTGGGACTAGCGGGGACGAGCAGTACTTC.

This clonotype was seen more than once but under ten times. This chain joins TRBV18 and TRBJ1-5; no definite D call. Trimming removed 3 bases from V and 3 bases from J, with 6 bases in between. The CDR3 totals 13 residues. CDR1 KGHSH and CDR2 LQKENI come from the germline V gene. In DNA form, the CDR3 reads TGTGCCAGCTCACCGGGCTACAATCAGCCCCAGCATTTT. It codes for CASSPGYNQPQHF.

In its sample, this clonotype was seen a few times. The chain is built from TRBV20-1 and TRBJ2-3; 7 bases map to TRBD1. The CDR3 consists of 14 residues. V lost 0 bases to trimming and J lost 4 bases; unmatched junction nucleotides: 4. CDR1 is DFQATT and CDR2 is SNEGSKA in the germline V gene (reference sequence). The CDR3 DNA reads as TGCAGTGCTAGAGATATCAGGGGGTCAGATACGCAGTATTTT. This gives the protein CSARDIRGSDTQYF.

The chain links TRBV24-1 to TRBJ2-2, with 9 bases lining up with TRBD1. V lost 3 bases to trimming and J lost 2 bases; unmatched junction nucleotides: 3. This CDR3 region has 16 residues. Germline CDR1 reads KGHDR; CDR2 reads SFDVKD. CDR3 in amino acids: CATSDTGQGNTGELFF. The CDR3 DNA reads as TGTGCCACCAGTGATACGGGACAGGGCAACACCGGGGAGCTGTTTTTT.

This chain joins TRBV6-2 or TRBV6-3 and TRBJ2-2; perhaps TRBD1 as D (5 bases). Between the trimmed V and J ends, which lost 6 bases and 7 bases, there was a span of 18 bases. The CDR3 is 15 amino acids. Germline CDR1 and CDR2: MNHEY and SVGEGT. The DNA of the CDR3 is TGTGCCAGCAGATTATTCAGGGATTTAAACGGGGAGCTGTTTTTT. Translation: CASRLFRDLNGELFF.

CDR3 residues: CASSHPSGEGEQFF. The CDR3 nucleotides are TGTGCCAGCAGCCACCCTAGCGGAGAGGGTGAGCAGTTCTTC. The chain recombines TRBV7-8 with TRBJ2-1, with 7 bases identical to TRBD2. V gave up 5 bases and J gave up 9 bases; unmatched junction bases: 10. Germline values: CDR1 SGHVS, CDR2 FQNEAQ. The CDR3 is 14 amino acids.